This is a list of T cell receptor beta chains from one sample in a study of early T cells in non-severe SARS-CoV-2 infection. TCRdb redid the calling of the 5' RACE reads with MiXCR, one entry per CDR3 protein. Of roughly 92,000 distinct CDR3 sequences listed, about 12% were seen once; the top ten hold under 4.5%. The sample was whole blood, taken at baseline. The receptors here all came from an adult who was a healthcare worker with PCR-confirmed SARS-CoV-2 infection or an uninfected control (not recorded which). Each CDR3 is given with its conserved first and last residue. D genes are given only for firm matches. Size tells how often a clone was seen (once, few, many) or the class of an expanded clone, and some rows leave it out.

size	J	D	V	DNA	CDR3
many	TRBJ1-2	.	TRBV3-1	TGTGCCAGCAGCCAAGCGGATTCAGGCTACACCTTC	CASSQADSGYTF
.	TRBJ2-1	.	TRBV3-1	TGTGCCAGCAGTCCACTGAGGTGGGGGCCAGGCAATGAGCAGTTCTTC	CASSPLRWGPGNEQFF
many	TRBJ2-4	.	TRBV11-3	TGTGCCAGCAGCTTCGAGACAGGAGGGGCCAAAAACATTCAGTACTTC	CASSFETGGAKNIQYF
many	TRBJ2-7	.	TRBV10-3	TGTGCCATCAGCGGGAGAATAGACGAGCAGTACTTC	CAISGRIDEQYF
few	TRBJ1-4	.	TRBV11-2	TGTGCCAGCAGCCCTATTTCTGAAAAACTGTTTTTT	CASSPISEKLFF
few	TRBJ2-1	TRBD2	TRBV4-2	TGTGCCAGCAGCCAAGCTTGGCAGGGTGGCGGGAGGTGGTTCTTC	CASSQAWQGGGRWFF
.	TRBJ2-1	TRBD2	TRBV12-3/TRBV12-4	TGTGCCAGCAGGACTAGCGGGGGGGACAATGAGCAGTTCTTC	CASRTSGGDNEQFF
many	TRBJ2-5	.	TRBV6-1	TGTGCCAGCAGTCGCGGGTTCCAAGAGACCCAGTACTTC	CASSRGFQETQYF
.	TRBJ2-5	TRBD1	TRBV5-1	TGCGCCAGCAGCCTCGGACAGGGTAATTTCCAAGAGACCCAGTACTTC	CASSLGQGNFQETQYF
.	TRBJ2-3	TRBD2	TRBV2	TGTGCCAGCAGTGACACAGCGGGGGCAAGCACAGATACGCAGTATTTT	CASSDTAGASTDTQYF
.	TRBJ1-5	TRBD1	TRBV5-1	TGCGCCAACAGCTCTGGGACAGGGAGGGAGCCCCAGCATTTT	CANSSGTGREPQHF
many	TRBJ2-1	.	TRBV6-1	TGTGCCAGCAGTGAAATCGCGGGGCGAAATTACAATGAGCAGTTCTTC	CASSEIAGRNYNEQFF
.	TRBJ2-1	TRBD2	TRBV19	TGTGCCAGTAGCAAAGCGGGACTAGCGGGATTGAATGAGCAGTTCTTC	CASSKAGLAGLNEQFF
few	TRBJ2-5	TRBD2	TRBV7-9	TGTGCCAGCAGCTTACCCGGGAGGCAAGAGACCCAGTACTTC	CASSLPGRQETQYF
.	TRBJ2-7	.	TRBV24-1	TGTGCCACCAGTGACTCGAGGGGGTTTCCCTACGAGCAGTACTTC	CATSDSRGFPYEQYF
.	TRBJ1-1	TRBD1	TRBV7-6	TGTGCCAGCAGCTTAATCCCCCAGGGGGAGGTGACTACTGAAGCTTTCTTT	CASSLIPQGEVTTEAFF
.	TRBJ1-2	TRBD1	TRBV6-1	TGTGCCAGCATTTTCGACAGGGGCTATGGCTACACCTTC	CASIFDRGYGYTF
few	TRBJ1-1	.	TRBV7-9	TGTGCCAGCAGCTCCGACCCCCGTGGAACTGAAGCTTTCTTT	CASSSDPRGTEAFF
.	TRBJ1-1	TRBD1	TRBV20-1	TGCAGTGCTGGGACAGGGAGGCCTGAAGCTTTCTTT	CSAGTGRPEAFF
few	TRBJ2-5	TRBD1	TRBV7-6	TGTGCCAGCAGCTTAGGGACAGGCGTCCCTCAAGAGACCCAGTACTTC	CASSLGTGVPQETQYF
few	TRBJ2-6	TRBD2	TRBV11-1	TGTGCCAGCAGCCCCAGGACTAGCGGTCTCTCTGGGGCCAACGTCCTGACTTTC	CASSPRTSGLSGANVLTF
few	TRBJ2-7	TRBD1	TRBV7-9	TGTGCCAGCAGCGCCGGGACAGGAATCTACGAGCAGTACTTC	CASSAGTGIYEQYF
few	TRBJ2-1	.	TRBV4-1	TGCGCCAGCAGCCATCCCGGGTCTAGCTCCTACAATGAGCAGTTCTTC	CASSHPGSSSYNEQFF
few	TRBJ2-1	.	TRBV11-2	TGTGCCAGCAGCCGGATGGGTACGGGAGAAAACCGCAATGAGCAGTTCTTC	CASSRMGTGENRNEQFF
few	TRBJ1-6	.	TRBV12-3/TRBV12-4	TGTGCCAGCAGTTTAACAGTTTCCACATCCAATTCACCCCTCCACTTT	CASSLTVSTSNSPLHF
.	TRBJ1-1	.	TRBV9	TGTGCCAGCAGCTCGACAGGACGGGAGACTGAAGCTTTCTTT	CASSSTGRETEAFF
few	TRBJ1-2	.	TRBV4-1	TGCGCCAGCAGCCAAGATAGAGGGGCCGGCTATGGCTACACCTTC	CASSQDRGAGYGYTF
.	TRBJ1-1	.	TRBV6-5	TGTGCCAGCAGTTCGCGAAGGGACACTGAAGCTTTCTTT	CASSSRRDTEAFF
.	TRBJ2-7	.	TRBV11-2	TGTGCCAGCAGCCCCAATAGCGGATACTACGAGCAGTACTTC	CASSPNSGYYEQYF
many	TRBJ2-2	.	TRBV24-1	TGTGCCACCAGTGGTTTGGCAAAAGCGAACACCGGGGAGCTGTTTTTT	CATSGLAKANTGELFF
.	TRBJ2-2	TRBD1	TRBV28	TGTGCCAGCAGTACAGGGGGCGGTTTTGGTAGAGACACCGGGGAGCTGTTTTTT	CASSTGGGFGRDTGELFF
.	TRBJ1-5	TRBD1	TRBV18	TGTGCCAGCTCACGCCGGGACAGGGGTTTACGGCAGCCCCAGCATTTT	CASSRRDRGLRQPQHF
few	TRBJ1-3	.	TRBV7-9	TGTGCCAGCAGCTTAGATCTCGGAAACACCATATATTTT	CASSLDLGNTIYF
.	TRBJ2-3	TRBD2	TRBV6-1	TGTGCCAGCAGCCCGGGACTAGCGGGTTTTTACACAGATACGCAGTATTTT	CASSPGLAGFYTDTQYF
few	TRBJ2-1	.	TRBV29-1	TGCAGCTTTGAGACTCCCTGGGGATCCAATGAGCAGTTCTTC	CSFETPWGSNEQFF
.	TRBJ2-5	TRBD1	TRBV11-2	TGTGCCAGCAGCTTAGAGAGGAGTAGACAGGGGGCCCCCCGGGGGACCCAGTACTTC	CASSLERSRQGAPRGTQYF
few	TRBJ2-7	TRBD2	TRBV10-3	TGTGCCATCAGTGGTAGCGGGAGCGGCTACGAGCAGTACTTC	CAISGSGSGYEQYF
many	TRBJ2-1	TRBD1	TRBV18	TGTGCCAGCTCATCCCGGGACAGGGTGAAGAATGAGCAGTTCTTC	CASSSRDRVKNEQFF
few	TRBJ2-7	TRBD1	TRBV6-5	TGTGCCAGCATCGGGACAGGGTCCTACGAGCAGTACTTC	CASIGTGSYEQYF
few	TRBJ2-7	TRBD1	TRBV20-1	TGCAGTGCTGACAGGGTGACCTACGAGCAGTACTTT	CSADRVTYEQYF
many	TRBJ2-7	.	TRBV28	TGTGCCAGCAGTTTTCCGGGGCCCTACGAGCAGTACTTC	CASSFPGPYEQYF
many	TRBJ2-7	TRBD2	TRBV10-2	TGCGCCAGCGGGGCGTCTAGCGGACACATTCTACAGGAGCAATACGAGCAGTACTTC	CASGASSGHILQEQYEQYF
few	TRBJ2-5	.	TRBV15	TGTGCCACCAGCAGAGACCCTGGGGAGACCCAGTACTTC	CATSRDPGETQYF
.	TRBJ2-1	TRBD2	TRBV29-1	TGCAGCGGGAGTAGCGGGGTAAATGACAATGAGCAGTTCTTC	CSGSSGVNDNEQFF
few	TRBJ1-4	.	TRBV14	TGTGCCAGCAGCCAAGGTGGTTCTAATGAAAAACTGTTTTTT	CASSQGGSNEKLFF
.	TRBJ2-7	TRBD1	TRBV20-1	TGCAGTGCTAGAGGAAGGACAGGTACCTACGAGCAGTACTTC	CSARGRTGTYEQYF
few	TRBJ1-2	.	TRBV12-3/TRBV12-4	TGTGCCAGCGGGGACAAGAACTATGGCTACACCTTC	CASGDKNYGYTF
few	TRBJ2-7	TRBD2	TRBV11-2	TGTGCCAGCAGCCCCCGCCTGCTAGCGGGGGGGCGCGAGCAGTACTTC	CASSPRLLAGGREQYF